This TCR beta chain was identified during a study of cytomegalovirus exposure and HLA in healthy donors (dated by TCRdb to the late 2010s). Study-level background: A later analysis indicated that the 120 or so validation repertoires were generated on the platform also employed for the 720 or so repertoires of the first cohort. High-throughput TCR immunosequencing, statistical association of individual TCRs with disease status, and machine learning were combined to predict cytomegalovirus infection status. The study aimed to test whether signatures of past pathogen exposure could be identified by cataloging public T cell receptors. Besides the first cohort of more than 650 subjects, a separate validation cohort made up of over 100 different subjects was used. Study-wide findings and limitations: A later analysis had no HLA typing for the validation cohort, so co-occurrence there was scored across all 110 or so repertoires. Most TCR sequences were observed very rarely across donors, whereas some public TCRs were present in many individuals. In both the original and validation cohorts, the classifier was reported to diagnose cytomegalovirus status with high specificity and sensitivity. The study gave a list of under 200 TCR beta chains associated with cytomegalovirus. A few of the identified cytomegalovirus-associated TCR beta chains were confirmed in vitro to be specific for cytomegalovirus antigens. The authors suggested that the approach could potentially be extended to other disease states and immunological phenotypes. In a later analysis, TCRs clustered in the first cohort were found to also tend to co-occur in the approximately 120 validation repertoires, with roughly 93% of cluster scores above 0.

The CDR3 runs 14 residues from the cysteine to the phenylalanine. Just the 42-base CDR3 DNA is kept, in frame starting at base 1. Taken from the germline V gene (reference sequence), the CDR1 and CDR2 loops are MNHNY and SVGAGI. V lost 6 bases and J lost 6 bases, and the count of bases not matched to a germline gene is 8. A word on this clone: The clone's antigen remains unknown. There are no base qualities to consult, and no much larger clone falls within one base.

Library preparation employed the immunoSEQ multiplex PCR assay. From the authors' description of their analysis: A statistical classification framework was developed to diagnose cytomegalovirus status using the catalog of TCR beta chain sequences. The table was pulled from immuneACCESS by TCRdb, which kept in-frame rearrangements only. Such tables lose some clones; where checked, under half of the loss comes from unresolved V genes, and the rest has no known cause. V, J and clone size were drawn from that table, and D and trimming were deduced from the DNA. This sample has under 250,000 clones in its table, and around 80% of those were observed once. The ten largest clones capture 1.2% of the sample. The donors were included in the validation cohort of 90 to 150 subjects, a group kept apart from the roughly 700-subject first cohort.

This sequence uses TRBV6-6 and TRBJ2-7; 10 bases in the middle match TRBD1. The sequencing input was PBMCs. The receptor's source is a woman under 40 in good health and CMV-seronegative. This receptor carries the CDR3 CASSFRDRGLEQYF. The DNA reads TGTGCCAGCAGCTTCCGGGACAGGGGACTCGAGCAGTACTTC.